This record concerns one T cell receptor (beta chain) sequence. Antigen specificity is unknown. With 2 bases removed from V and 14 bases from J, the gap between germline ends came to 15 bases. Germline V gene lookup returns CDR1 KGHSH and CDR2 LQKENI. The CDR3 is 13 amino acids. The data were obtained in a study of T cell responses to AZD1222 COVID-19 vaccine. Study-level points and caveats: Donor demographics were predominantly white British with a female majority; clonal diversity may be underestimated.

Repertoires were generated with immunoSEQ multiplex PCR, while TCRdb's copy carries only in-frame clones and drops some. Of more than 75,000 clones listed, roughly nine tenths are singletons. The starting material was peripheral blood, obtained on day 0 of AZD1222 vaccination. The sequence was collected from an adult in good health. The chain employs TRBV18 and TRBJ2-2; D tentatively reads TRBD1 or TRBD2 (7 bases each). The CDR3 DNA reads TGTGCCAGCTCACCAGCAGGGGAGGGGGCCCTGTTTTTT. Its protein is CASSPAGEGALFF. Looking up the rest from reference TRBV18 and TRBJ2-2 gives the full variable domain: NAGVMQNPRHLVRRRGQEARLRCSPMKGHSHVYWYRQLPEEGLKFMVYLQKENIIDESGMPKERFSAEFPKEGPSILRIQQVVRGDSAAYFCASSPAGEGALFFGEGSRLTVL.